Sequencing of this T cell receptor beta chain was carried out in a study of blood T cell repertoires in COVID-19. Turning to the study itself: Donors in the United States, Italy and Spain gave samples during acute or convalescent COVID-19.

Germline-derived CDR1 and CDR2 are SGHRS and YFSETQ. V was cut by 3 bases and J by 3 bases, with 13 bases left in between. CDR3 length: 14 residues. Authors' analysis steps: The authors estimated nucleated cell counts from reference gene primer amplification. The assay was immunoSEQ multiplex PCR, and TCRdb's table has in-frame clones only and misses some. That table supplies the V and J calls and clone size; D and trimming were determined from the DNA. The sample holds approximately 94,000 clones; around 88% are singletons and the top ten take roughly 7.4%. This clonotype originated in a woman in her sixties or seventies with acute or convalescent COVID-19. The chain joins TRBV5-1 to TRBJ2-7; D is perhaps TRBD1 (6 bases). Sequencing input: peripheral blood. CDR3 sequence: CASSSPGQSYEQYF. The CDR3 DNA is TGCGCCAGCAGCTCGCCTGGACAGAGCTACGAGCAGTACTTC.